Sequencing of this T cell receptor beta chain was carried out in a study of blood T cell repertoires in COVID-19. Study context: Italy, Spain and the United States were the sources of the convalescent and acute COVID-19 samples.

Germline CDR1 and CDR2: SGHVS and FQNEAQ. The trim removed 4 bases at V and 12 bases at J, leaving 4 bases unmatched. This CDR3 is built from 12 residues. Per the original methods: Reference gene primer amplification yielded estimated nucleated cell counts. Profiling relied on immunoSEQ multiplex PCR, and the TCRdb table lists in-frame clones only, not all of them. V and J calls and clone size are those listed in that table; D and trimming were worked out from the DNA. Seen here are about 160,000 clones, approximately 87% observed once, and the top ten hold approximately 10%. The chain links TRBV7-8 to TRBJ2-1; 9 bases line up with TRBD2. The source is a woman aged 70-85 years with COVID-19, enrolled during active disease. The sequencing input was peripheral blood. Here the CDR3 DNA reads TGTGCCAGCAGCTGGCGGGGGGGCGGGCAGTTCTTC. Translation gives CASSWRGGGQFF. Using reference TRBV7-8 and TRBJ2-1 for the parts outside the CDR3, the full variable domain is GAGVSQSPRYKVAKRGQDVALRCDPISGHVSLFWYQQALGQGPEFLTYFQNEAQLDKSGLPSDRFFAERPEGSVSTLKIQRTQQEDSAVYLCASSWRGGGQFFGPGTRLTVL.